This is a list of T cell receptor beta chains from one sample in a study of control samples from healthy donors and cancer patients. Generated by immunoSEQ multiplex PCR, the TCRdb table keeps only in-frame clones and is missing some. Of tens of thousands of clones listed, about 86% are singletons. Source material: PBMCs. All receptors come from a woman aged 55 to 70 with lung cancer. The CDR3 runs from the conserved cysteine through the conserved F or W. A D gene is named only where the DNA matches it firmly. Size tells how often a clone was seen (once, few, many) or the class of an expanded clone, and some rows leave it out.

v_call	clone_size	j_call	d_call	cdr3_length	cdr3_aa	cdr3_nt
TRBV6-2/TRBV6-3	-	TRBJ1-5	-	15	CASSPRDKVLQPQHF	TGTGCCAGCAGTCCCCGGGACAAGGTCTTACAGCCCCAGCATTTT
TRBV30	-	TRBJ1-2	-	12	CACITGRGEYTF	TGTGCCTGCATTACAGGCCGCGGGGAGTACACCTTC
TRBV24-1	-	TRBJ2-3	-	13	CATSDPDLDTQYF	TGTGCCACCAGTGATCCGGACTTAGATACGCAGTATTTT
TRBV9	-	TRBJ2-3	-	14	CASSALVGTDTQYF	TGTGCCAGCAGCGCCCTCGTTGGCACAGATACGCAGTATTTT
TRBV3-1/TRBV3-2	-	TRBJ2-3	TRBD2	17	CASSLRAREGGTDTQYF	TGTGCCAGCAGCTTGAGGGCGCGGGAGGGAGGGACAGATACGCAGTATTTT
TRBV5-6	-	TRBJ1-1	-	11	CASSSDSEAFF	TGTGCCAGCAGCTCCGACAGTGAAGCTTTCTTT
TRBV5-1	-	TRBJ1-1	-	16	CASSLNNEFMNTEAFF	TGCGCCAGCAGCTTGAATAACGAGTTTATGAACACTGAAGCTTTCTTT
TRBV2	-	TRBJ1-4	-	14	CASSERLGSEKLFF	TGTGCCAGCAGTGAAAGGCTTGGGAGTGAAAAACTGTTTTTT
TRBV20-1	-	TRBJ1-1	-	11	CSARKGTEAFF	TGCAGTGCCAGAAAAGGGACTGAAGCTTTCTTT
TRBV30	-	TRBJ1-1	-	13	CAWSRGQNTEAFF	TGTGCCTGGAGCCGGGGACAGAACACTGAAGCTTTCTTT
TRBV19	-	TRBJ1-4	TRBD1	14	CASSKGAVAEKLFF	TGTGCCAGTAGTAAGGGGGCGGTAGCTGAAAAACTGTTTTTT
TRBV3-1/TRBV3-2	-	TRBJ1-6	-	12	CASSQDISPLHF	TGTGCCAGCAGCCAAGACATTTCACCCCTCCACTTT
TRBV3-1/TRBV3-2	-	TRBJ1-2	-	14	CASSQDSAGRGYTF	TGTGCCAGCAGCCAAGACTCCGCAGGGAGAGGCTACACCTTC
TRBV7-9	-	TRBJ2-7	-	16	CASSLASVRSSYEQYF	TGTGCCAGCAGCTTAGCGTCAGTCAGGAGCTCCTACGAGCAGTACTTC
TRBV6-4	-	TRBJ1-2	TRBD1	13	CASSSTGGEGYTF	TGTGCCAGCAGCAGTACAGGGGGCGAAGGGTACACCTTC
TRBV5-1	-	TRBJ2-7	TRBD2	16	CASSWAGGGAMYEQYF	TGCGCCAGCAGCTGGGCCGGCGGGGGGGCTATGTACGAGCAGTACTTC
TRBV30	-	TRBJ2-1	-	13	CATLGGSYNEQFF	TGTGCCACCTTAGGGGGTTCCTACAATGAGCAGTTCTTC
TRBV6-5	-	TRBJ2-1	TRBD1	13	CASNGQGGNEQFF	TGTGCCAGCAACGGACAGGGCGGCAATGAGCAGTTCTTC
TRBV7-9	medium-sized	TRBJ1-1	TRBD1	14	CASSTRQGGAEAFF	TGTGCCAGCAGCACCAGACAGGGGGGGGCTGAAGCTTTCTTT
TRBV5-4	medium-sized	TRBJ2-7	-	11	CASSSSYEQYF	TGTGCCAGCAGCTCATCCTACGAGCAGTACTTC
TRBV7-9	-	TRBJ2-7	-	13	CASQGTAGTEQYF	TGTGCCAGCCAGGGAACGGCGGGGACCGAGCAGTACTTC
TRBV5-4	-	TRBJ1-4	-	17	CASSTGQRLATNEKLFF	TGTGCCAGCAGCACGGGACAACGGCTTGCAACTAATGAAAAACTGTTTTTT
TRBV27	few	TRBJ2-1	-	15	CASSLNGASVNEQFF	TGTGCCAGCAGTTTAAATGGGGCTAGCGTAAATGAGCAGTTCTTC
TRBV6-2/TRBV6-3	-	TRBJ1-3	TRBD1	17	CASSPDRGLTSGNTIYF	TGTGCCAGCAGCCCGGACAGGGGGCTCACCTCTGGAAACACCATATATTTT
TRBV25-1	few	TRBJ2-7	TRBD1	15	CASSSANRGSYEQYF	TGTGCCAGCAGTTCGGCGAACAGGGGTTCCTACGAGCAGTACTTC
TRBV5-4	-	TRBJ2-5	TRBD2	13	CASSFSGEETQYF	TGTGCCAGCAGCTTTAGCGGGGAAGAGACCCAGTACTTC
TRBV6-5	few	TRBJ1-1	TRBD1	16	CASSYNMGQGYTEAFF	TGTGCCAGCAGTTACAATATGGGACAGGGGTACACTGAAGCTTTCTTT
TRBV29-1	-	TRBJ2-5	-	14	CSVGGPAGQETQYF	TGCAGCGTTGGGGGCCCCGCCGGCCAGGAGACCCAGTACTTC
TRBV6-6	-	TRBJ1-5	-	13	CASSWTVVQPQHF	TGTGCCAGCAGCTGGACAGTAGTTCAGCCCCAGCATTTT
TRBV19	-	TRBJ1-2	-	12	CASSAVPYGYTF	TGTGCCAGTAGTGCCGTACCCTATGGCTACACCTTC
TRBV19	-	TRBJ1-1	-	13	CASSLWTASEAFF	TGTGCCAGTAGTTTATGGACAGCATCTGAAGCTTTCTTT
TRBV6-6	-	TRBJ1-2	-	16	CASSYSRAQVGFGYTF	TGTGCCAGCAGTTACTCAAGGGCGCAGGTCGGATTCGGCTACACCTTC
TRBV5-8	-	TRBJ1-5	-	13	CASSGHVNQPQHF	TGTGCCAGCAGCGGGCATGTCAATCAGCCCCAGCATTTT
TRBV3-1/TRBV3-2	-	TRBJ1-5	-	13	CASSQGGNQPQHF	TGTGCCAGCAGCCAAGGGGGGAATCAGCCCCAGCATTTT
TRBV30	-	TRBJ1-3	-	13	CASSGNPGNTIYF	TGTGCCTCCTCAGGGAACCCTGGAAACACCATATATTTT
TRBV18	-	TRBJ1-5	TRBD1	14	CASSPRQGSQPQHF	TGTGCCAGCTCACCCCGACAGGGGAGTCAGCCCCAGCATTTT
TRBV6-2/TRBV6-3	-	TRBJ2-1	-	11	CASSYLSEQFF	TGTGCCAGCAGTTACTTGTCTGAGCAGTTCTTC
TRBV18	-	TRBJ1-2	-	15	CASSPTTGAEYGYTF	TGTGCCAGCTCACCAACAACGGGGGCCGAATATGGCTACACCTTC
TRBV5-1	-	TRBJ1-2	-	15	CASSLAQSTGRGYTF	TGCGCCAGCAGCTTGGCCCAGTCTACAGGGCGCGGCTACACCTTC
TRBV28	once	TRBJ1-2	-	13	CASSLGVHYGYTF	TGTGCCAGCAGTTTAGGGGTTCACTATGGCTACACCTTC
TRBV7-9	-	TRBJ1-2	-	13	CASIQRYTGPLTF	TGTGCCAGCATCCAACGTTATACGGGACCCCTCACCTTC
TRBV19	few	TRBJ2-1	TRBD2	15	CASSISSGSHNEQFF	TGTGCCAGTAGTATATCCAGCGGGAGCCACAATGAGCAGTTCTTC
TRBV19	-	TRBJ2-2	-	13	CASSIQGTGELFF	TGTGCCAGTAGTATCCAGGGGACCGGGGAGCTGTTTTTT
TRBV18	once	TRBJ2-7	-	17	CASSPLLGGDELYEQYF	TGTGCCAGCTCACCGTTGCTTGGTGGGGATGAGTTGTACGAGCAGTACTTC
TRBV6-5	-	TRBJ2-3	TRBD1	15	CASSSTGIAGDTQYF	TGTGCCAGCAGTTCGACAGGGATTGCGGGAGATACGCAGTATTTT
TRBV3-1/TRBV3-2	-	TRBJ1-2	-	13	CASSQRQNYGYTF	TGTGCCAGCAGCCAAAGACAGAACTATGGCTACACCTTC
TRBV11-2	-	TRBJ1-3	-	19	CASSNPGHGALSSGNTIYF	TGTGCCAGCAGCAATCCGGGACACGGAGCCTTGAGCTCTGGAAACACCATATATTTT
TRBV6-1	-	TRBJ2-2	-	20	CASSEERLGGRVGYTGELFF	TGTGCCAGCAGTGAAGAAAGGTTGGGTGGTAGGGTTGGGTACACCGGGGAGCTGTTTTTT
TRBV6-5	-	TRBJ1-1	-	14	CASTPGPTNTEAFF	TGTGCCAGCACTCCGGGCCCTACGAACACTGAAGCTTTCTTT
TRBV7-3	once	TRBJ1-1	-	13	CASSTLVDTEAFF	TGTGCCAGCAGCACCCTAGTCGACACTGAAGCTTTCTTT
TRBV24-1	-	TRBJ1-2	-	13	CATSGFSDYGYTF	TGTGCCACCAGTGGTTTCAGCGACTATGGCTACACCTTC
TRBV30	-	TRBJ1-2	-	12	CAWKSANYGYTF	TGTGCCTGGAAGTCGGCTAACTATGGCTACACCTTC
TRBV18	once	TRBJ2-1	-	18	CASSPSYGGRSSYNEQFF	TGTGCCAGCTCACCTAGCTACGGGGGCCGCAGCTCCTACAATGAGCAGTTCTTC
TRBV4-1	-	TRBJ2-2	TRBD1	17	CASSDRDRTLLTGELFF	TGCGCCAGCAGCGACCGGGACAGAACCCTCCTGACCGGGGAGCTGTTTTTT
TRBV11-2	-	TRBJ1-5	-	16	CASSLRDGLSNQPQHF	TGTGCCAGCAGCCTCCGGGACGGGCTTAGCAATCAGCCCCAGCATTTT
TRBV5-1	-	TRBJ1-1	TRBD1	15	CASSPGGQANTEAFF	TGCGCCAGCAGCCCAGGGGGCCAGGCGAACACTGAAGCTTTCTTT
TRBV7-9	-	TRBJ1-4	-	15	CASSARQSTNEKLFF	TGTGCCAGCAGCGCCAGACAGTCAACTAATGAAAAACTGTTTTTT
TRBV2	-	TRBJ1-1	-	13	CASSQDTVPEAFF	TGTGCCAGCAGCCAAGACACCGTACCTGAAGCTTTCTTT
TRBV5-1	few	TRBJ1-2	TRBD1	17	CASSLVVGQGANYGYTF	TGCGCCAGCAGCTTGGTCGTTGGACAGGGGGCTAACTATGGCTACACCTTC
TRBV11-2	few	TRBJ1-2	-	15	CASSLAFGGEEGYTF	TGTGCCAGCAGCTTAGCCTTCGGGGGGGAGGAAGGCTACACCTTC